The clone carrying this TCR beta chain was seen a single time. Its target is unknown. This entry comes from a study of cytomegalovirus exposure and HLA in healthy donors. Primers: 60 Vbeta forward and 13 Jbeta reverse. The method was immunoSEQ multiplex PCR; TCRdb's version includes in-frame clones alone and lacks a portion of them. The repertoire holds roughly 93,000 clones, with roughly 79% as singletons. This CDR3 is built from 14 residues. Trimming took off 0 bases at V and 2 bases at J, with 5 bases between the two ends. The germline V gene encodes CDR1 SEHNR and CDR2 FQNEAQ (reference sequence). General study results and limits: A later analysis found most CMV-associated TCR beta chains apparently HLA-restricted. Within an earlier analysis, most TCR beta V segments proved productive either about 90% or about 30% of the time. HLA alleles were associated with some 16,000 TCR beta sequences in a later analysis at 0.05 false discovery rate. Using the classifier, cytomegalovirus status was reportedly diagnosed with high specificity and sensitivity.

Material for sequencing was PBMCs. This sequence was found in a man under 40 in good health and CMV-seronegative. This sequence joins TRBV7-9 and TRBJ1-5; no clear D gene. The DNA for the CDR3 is TGTGCCAGCAGCTTAGCTGAGGGCAATCAGCCCCAGCATTTT. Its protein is CASSLAEGNQPQHF.